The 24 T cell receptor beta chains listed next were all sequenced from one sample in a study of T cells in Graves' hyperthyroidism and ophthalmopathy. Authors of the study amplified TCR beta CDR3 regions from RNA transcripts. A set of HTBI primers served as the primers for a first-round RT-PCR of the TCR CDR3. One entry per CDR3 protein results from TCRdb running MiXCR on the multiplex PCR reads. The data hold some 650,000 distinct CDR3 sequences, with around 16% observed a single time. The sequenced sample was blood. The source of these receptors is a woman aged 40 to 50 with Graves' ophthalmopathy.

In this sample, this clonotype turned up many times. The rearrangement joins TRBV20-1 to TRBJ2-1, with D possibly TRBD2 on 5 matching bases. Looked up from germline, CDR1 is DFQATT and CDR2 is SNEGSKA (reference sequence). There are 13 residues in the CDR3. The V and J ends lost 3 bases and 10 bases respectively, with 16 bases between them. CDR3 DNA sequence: TGCAGTGCTAGTCTCGGGGTCGCAAGGGAGCAGTTCTTC. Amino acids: CSASLGVAREQFF.

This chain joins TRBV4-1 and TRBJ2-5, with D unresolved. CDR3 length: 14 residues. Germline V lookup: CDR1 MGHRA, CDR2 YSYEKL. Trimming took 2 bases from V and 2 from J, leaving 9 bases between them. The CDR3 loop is CASSQSVRQETQYF. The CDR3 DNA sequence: TGCGCCAGCAGCCAAAGCGTACGACAAGAGACCCAGTACTTC.

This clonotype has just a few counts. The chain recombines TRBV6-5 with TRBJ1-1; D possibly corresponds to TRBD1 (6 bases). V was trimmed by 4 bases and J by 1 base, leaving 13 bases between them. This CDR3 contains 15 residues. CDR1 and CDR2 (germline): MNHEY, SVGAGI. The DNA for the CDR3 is TGTGCCAGCAGTTCTCGGACAGTGGGGAACACTGAAGCTTTCTTT. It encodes CASSSRTVGNTEAFF.

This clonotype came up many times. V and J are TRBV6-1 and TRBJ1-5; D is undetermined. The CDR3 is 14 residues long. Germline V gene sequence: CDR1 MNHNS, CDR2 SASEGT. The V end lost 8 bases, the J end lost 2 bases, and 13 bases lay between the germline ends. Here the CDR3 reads CASAGLGGNQPQHF. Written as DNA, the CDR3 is TGTGCCAGCGCCGGGCTGGGAGGCAATCAGCCCCAGCATTTT.

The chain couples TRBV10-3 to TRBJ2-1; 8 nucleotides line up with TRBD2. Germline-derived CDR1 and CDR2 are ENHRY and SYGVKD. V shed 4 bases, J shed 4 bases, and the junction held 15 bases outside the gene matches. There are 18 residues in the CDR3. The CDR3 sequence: CAISGGTRDDRKYNEQFF. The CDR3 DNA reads TGTGCCATCAGTGGTGGGACTAGGGACGATAGGAAATACAATGAGCAGTTCTTC.

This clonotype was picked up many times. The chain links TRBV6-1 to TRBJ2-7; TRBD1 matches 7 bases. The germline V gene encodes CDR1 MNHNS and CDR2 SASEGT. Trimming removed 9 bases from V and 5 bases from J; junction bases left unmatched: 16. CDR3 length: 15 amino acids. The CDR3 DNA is TGTGCCAGTACCCGCCGACAGGGTAAGAACGACGAGCAGTACTTC. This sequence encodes CASTRRQGKNDEQYF.

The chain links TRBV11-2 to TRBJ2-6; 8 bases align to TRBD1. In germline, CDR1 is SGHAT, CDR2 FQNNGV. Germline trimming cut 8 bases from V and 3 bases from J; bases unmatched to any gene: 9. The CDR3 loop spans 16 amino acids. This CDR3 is CASGSQGAGGANVLTF. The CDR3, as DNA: TGTGCCAGCGGAAGTCAGGGGGCGGGTGGGGCCAACGTCCTGACTTTC.

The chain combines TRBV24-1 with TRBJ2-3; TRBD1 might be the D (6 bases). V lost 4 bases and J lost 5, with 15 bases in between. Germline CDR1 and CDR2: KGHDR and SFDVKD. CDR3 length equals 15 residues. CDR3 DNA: TGTGCCACCAGTGACCCCCGGACAGATCGAGATACGCAGTATTTT. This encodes CATSDPRTDRDTQYF.

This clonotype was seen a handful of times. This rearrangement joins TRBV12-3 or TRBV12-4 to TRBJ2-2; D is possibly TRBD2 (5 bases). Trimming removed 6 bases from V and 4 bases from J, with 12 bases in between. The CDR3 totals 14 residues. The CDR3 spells CASRPGLFTGELFF. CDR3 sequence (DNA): TGTGCCAGCAGGCCCGGACTGTTCACCGGGGAGCTGTTTTTT.

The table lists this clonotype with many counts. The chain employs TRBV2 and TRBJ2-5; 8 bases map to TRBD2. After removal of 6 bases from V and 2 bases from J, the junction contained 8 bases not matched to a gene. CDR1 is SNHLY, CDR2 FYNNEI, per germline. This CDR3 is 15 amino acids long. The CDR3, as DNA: TGTGCCAGCAGAGCCCTTACTAGCGGACAAGAGACCCAGTACTTC. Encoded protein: CASRALTSGQETQYF.

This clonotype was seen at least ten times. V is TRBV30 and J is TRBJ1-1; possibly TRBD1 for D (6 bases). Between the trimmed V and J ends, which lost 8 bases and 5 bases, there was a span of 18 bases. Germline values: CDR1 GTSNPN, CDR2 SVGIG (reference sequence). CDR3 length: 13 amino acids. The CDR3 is CAHGTGAKTEAFF. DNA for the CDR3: TGTGCCCATGGTACGGGGGCGAAGACTGAAGCTTTCTTT. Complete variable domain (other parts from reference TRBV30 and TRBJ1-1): SQTIHQWPATLVQPVGSPLSLECTVEGTSNPNLYWYRQAAGRGLQLLFYSVGIGQISSEVPQNLSASRPQDRQFILSSKKLLLSDSGFYLCAHGTGAKTEAFFGQGTRLTVV.

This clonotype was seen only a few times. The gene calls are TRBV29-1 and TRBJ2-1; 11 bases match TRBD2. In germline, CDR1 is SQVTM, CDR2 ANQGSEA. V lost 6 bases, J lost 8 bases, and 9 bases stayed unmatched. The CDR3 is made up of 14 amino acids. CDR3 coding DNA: TGCAGCGTCCTGGGGACTAGCGGTCGAGATGAGCAGTTCTTC. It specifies CSVLGTSGRDEQFF.

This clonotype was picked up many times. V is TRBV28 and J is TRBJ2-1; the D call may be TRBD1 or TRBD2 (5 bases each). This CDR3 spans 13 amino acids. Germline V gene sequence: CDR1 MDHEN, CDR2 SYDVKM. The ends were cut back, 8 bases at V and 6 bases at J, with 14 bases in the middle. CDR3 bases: TGTGCCAGCTCCCTACGGGGCCTCAATGAGCAGTTCTTC. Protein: CASSLRGLNEQFF.

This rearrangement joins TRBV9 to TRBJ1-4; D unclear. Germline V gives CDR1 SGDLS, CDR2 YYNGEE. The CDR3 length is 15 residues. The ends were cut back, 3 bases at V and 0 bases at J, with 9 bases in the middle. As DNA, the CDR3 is TGTGCCAGCAGCGGAGCGGGAACAACTAATGAAAAACTGTTTTTT. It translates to CASSGAGTTNEKLFF.

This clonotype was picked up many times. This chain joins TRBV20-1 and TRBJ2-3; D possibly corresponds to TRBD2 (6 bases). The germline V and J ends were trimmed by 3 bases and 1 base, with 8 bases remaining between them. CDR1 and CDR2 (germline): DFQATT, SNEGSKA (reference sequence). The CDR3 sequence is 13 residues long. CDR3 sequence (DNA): TGCAGTGCTAGGGCGGGACGCACAGATACGCAGTATTTT. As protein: CSARAGRTDTQYF.

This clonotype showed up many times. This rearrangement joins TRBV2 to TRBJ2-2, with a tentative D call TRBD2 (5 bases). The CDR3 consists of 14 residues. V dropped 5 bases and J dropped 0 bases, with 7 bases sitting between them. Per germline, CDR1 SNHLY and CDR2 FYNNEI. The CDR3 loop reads CASSSGTNTGELFF. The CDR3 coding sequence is TGTGCCAGCAGTAGCGGAACGAACACCGGGGAGCTGTTTTTT.

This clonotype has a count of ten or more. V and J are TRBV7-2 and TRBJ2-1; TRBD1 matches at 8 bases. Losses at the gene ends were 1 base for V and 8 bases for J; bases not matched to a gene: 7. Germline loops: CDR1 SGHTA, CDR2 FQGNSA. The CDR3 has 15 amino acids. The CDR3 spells CASSLDRWDRYEQFF. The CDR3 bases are TGTGCCAGCAGCTTAGATAGGTGGGACAGGTATGAGCAGTTCTTC.

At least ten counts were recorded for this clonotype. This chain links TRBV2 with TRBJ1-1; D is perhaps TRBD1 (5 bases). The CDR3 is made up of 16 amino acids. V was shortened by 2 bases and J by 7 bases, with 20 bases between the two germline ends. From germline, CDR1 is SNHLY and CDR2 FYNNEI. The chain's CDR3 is CASSELGPMNQGEAFF. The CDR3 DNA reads TGTGCCAGCAGTGAATTGGGACCCATGAATCAGGGTGAAGCTTTCTTT.

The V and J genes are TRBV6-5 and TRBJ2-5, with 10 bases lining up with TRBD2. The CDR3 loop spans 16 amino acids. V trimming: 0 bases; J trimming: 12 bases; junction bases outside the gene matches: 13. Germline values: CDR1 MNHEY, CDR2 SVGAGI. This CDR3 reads CASSYSMLAGVGEKYF. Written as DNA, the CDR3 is TGTGCCAGCAGTTACTCGATGCTAGCGGGAGTAGGGGAAAAGTACTTC.

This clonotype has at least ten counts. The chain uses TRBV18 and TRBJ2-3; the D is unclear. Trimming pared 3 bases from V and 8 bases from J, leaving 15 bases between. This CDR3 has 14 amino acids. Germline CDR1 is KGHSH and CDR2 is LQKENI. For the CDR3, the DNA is TGTGCCAGCTCACCTTCCTCCGATACCGGTACGCAGTATTTT. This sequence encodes CASSPSSDTGTQYF.

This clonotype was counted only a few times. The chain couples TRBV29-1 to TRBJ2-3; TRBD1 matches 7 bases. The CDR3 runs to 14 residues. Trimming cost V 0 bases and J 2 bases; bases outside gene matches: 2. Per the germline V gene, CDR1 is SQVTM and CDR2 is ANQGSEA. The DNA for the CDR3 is TGCAGCGTTGAAGATGGACAGGACACAGATACGCAGTATTTT. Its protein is CSVEDGQDTDTQYF.

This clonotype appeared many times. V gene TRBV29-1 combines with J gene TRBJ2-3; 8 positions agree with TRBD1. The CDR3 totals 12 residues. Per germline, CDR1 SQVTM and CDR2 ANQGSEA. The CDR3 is CPEGTGPDTQYF. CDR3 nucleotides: TGCCCGGAGGGGACAGGCCCAGATACGCAGTATTTT.

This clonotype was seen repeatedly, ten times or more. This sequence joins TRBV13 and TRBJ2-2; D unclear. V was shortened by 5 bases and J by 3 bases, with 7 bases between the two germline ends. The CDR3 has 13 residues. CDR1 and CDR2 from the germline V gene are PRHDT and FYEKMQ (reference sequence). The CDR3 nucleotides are TGTGCCAGCAGCCCACAACACACCGGGGAGCTGTTTTTT. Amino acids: CASSPQHTGELFF.

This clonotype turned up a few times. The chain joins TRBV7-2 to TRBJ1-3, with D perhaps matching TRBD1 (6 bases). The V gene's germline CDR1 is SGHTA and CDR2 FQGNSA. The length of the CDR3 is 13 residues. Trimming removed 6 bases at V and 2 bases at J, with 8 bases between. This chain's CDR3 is CASRTGAGNTIYF. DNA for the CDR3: TGTGCCAGCAGGACAGGTGCTGGAAACACCATATATTTT.